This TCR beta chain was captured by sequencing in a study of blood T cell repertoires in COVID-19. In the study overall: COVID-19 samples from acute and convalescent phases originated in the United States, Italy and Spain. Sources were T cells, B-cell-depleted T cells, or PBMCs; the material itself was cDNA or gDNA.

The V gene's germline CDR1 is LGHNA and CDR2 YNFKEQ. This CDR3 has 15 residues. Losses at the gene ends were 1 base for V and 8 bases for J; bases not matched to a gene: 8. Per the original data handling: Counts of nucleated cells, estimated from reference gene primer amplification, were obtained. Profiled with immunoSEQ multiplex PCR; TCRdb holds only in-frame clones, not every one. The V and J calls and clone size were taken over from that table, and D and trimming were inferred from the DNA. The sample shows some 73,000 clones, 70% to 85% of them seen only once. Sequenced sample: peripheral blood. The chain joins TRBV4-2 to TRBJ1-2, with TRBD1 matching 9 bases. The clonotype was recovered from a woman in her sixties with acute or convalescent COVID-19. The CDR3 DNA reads TGTGCCAGCAGCCAAGGCCTCCGGGACAGGGAAGGCTACACCTTC. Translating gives CASSQGLRDREGYTF.